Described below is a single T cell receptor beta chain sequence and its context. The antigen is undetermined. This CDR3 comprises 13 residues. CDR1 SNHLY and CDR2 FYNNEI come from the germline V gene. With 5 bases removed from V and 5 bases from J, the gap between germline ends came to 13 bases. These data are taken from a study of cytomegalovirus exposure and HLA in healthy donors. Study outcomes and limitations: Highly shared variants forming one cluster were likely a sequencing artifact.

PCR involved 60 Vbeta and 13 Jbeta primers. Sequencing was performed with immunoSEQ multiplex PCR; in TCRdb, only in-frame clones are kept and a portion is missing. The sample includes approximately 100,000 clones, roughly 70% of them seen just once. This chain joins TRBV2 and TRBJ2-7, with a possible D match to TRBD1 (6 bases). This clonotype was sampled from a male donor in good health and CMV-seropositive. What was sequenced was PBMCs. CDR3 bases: TGTGCCAGCAGTCCAGGGGTCCGGAACGAGCAGTACTTC. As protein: CASSPGVRNEQYF. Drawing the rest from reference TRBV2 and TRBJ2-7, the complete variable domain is EPEVTQTPSHQVTQMGQEVILRCVPISNHLYFYWYRQILGQKVEFLVSFYNNEISEKSEIFDDQFSVERPDGSNFTLKIRSTKLEDSAMYFCASSPGVRNEQYFGPGTRLTVT.